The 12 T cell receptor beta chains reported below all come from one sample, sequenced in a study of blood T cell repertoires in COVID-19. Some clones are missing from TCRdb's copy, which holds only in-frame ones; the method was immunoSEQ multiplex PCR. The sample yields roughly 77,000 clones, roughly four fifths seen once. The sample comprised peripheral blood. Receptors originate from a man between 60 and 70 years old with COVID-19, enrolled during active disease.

In DNA form, the CDR3 reads TGTGCCACCAGCCTTTCAGGGACTAGGGCAGATACGCAGTATTTT. It translates to CATSLSGTRADTQYF. This chain connects TRBV15 to TRBJ2-3; TRBD2 matches at 8 bases. CDR3 length: 15 residues. Germline V gene data show CDR1 as LNHNV and CDR2 as YYDKDF (reference sequence). Trimming took 5 bases from V and 4 from J; bases not matched to a gene: 8. The complete variable domain, with remaining parts taken from reference TRBV15 and TRBJ2-3, reads DAMVIQNPRYQVTQFGKPVTLSCSQTLNHNVMYWYQQKSSQAPKLLFHYYDKDFNNEADTPDNFQSRRPNTSFCFLDIRSPGLGDTAMYLCATSLSGTRADTQYFGPGTRLTVL.

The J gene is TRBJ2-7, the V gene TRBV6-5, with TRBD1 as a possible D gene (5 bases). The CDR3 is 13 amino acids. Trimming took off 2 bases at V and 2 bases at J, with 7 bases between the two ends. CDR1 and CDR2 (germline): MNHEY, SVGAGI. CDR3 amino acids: CASSYDRTYEQYF. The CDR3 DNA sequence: TGTGCCAGCAGTTACGACAGAACCTACGAGCAGTACTTC.

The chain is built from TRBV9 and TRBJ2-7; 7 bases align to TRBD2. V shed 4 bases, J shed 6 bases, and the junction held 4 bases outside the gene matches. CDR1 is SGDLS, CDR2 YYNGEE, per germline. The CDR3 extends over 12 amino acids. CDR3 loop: CASSPGGAEQYF. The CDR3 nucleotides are TGTGCCAGCAGCCCGGGGGGTGCCGAGCAGTACTTC.

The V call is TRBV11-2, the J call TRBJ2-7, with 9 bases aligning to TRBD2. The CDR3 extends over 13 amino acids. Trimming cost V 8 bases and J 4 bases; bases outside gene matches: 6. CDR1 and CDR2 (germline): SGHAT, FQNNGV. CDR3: CASVTSGVYEQYF. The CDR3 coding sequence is TGTGCCAGCGTGACTAGCGGAGTGTACGAGCAGTACTTC.

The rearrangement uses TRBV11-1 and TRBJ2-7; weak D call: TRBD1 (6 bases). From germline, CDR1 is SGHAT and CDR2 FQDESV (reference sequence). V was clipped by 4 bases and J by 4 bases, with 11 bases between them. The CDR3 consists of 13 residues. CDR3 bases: TGTGCCAGCAGCTACAGGGAGAGGTACGAGCAGTACTTC. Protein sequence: CASSYRERYEQYF.

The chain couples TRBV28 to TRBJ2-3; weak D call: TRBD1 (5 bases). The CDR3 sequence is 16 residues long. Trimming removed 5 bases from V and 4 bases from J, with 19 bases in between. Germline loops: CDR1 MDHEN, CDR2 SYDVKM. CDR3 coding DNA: TGTGCCAGCAGTGCCGTGGGGCACTTCAGTTCAGATACGCAGTATTTT. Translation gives CASSAVGHFSSDTQYF.

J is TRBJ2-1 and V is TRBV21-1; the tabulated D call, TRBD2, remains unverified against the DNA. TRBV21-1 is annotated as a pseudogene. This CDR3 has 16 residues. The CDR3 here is CASSKEKREGTREQFF. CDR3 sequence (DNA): TGTGCCAGCAGCAAAGAGAAGAGGGAGGGCACACGGGAGCAGTTCTTC.

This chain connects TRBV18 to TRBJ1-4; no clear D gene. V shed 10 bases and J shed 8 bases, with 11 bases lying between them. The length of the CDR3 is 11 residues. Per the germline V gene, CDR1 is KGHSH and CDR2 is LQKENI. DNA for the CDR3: TGTGCCACTTTTAGTGCGGAAAAACTGTTTTTT. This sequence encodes CATFSAEKLFF. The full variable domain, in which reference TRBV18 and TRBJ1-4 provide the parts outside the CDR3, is NAGVMQNPRHLVRRRGQEARLRCSPMKGHSHVYWYRQLPEEGLKFMVYLQKENIIDESGMPKERFSAEFPKEGPSILRIQQVVRGDSAAYFCATFSAEKLFFGSGTQLSVL.

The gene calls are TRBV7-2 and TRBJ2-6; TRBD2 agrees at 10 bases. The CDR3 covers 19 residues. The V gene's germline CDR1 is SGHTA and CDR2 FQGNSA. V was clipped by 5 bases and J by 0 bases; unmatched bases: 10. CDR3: CASSHYVTSGYSGANVLTF. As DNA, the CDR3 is TGTGCCAGCAGCCACTATGTGACTAGCGGGTACTCTGGGGCCAACGTCCTGACTTTC.

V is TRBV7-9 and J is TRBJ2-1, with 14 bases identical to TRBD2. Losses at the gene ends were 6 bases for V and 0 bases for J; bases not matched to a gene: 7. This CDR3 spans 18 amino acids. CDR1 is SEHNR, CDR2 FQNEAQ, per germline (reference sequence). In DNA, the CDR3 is TGTGCCAGCAGTCTCGGACTAGCGGGAGGAAACTCCTACAATGAGCAGTTCTTC. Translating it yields CASSLGLAGGNSYNEQFF.

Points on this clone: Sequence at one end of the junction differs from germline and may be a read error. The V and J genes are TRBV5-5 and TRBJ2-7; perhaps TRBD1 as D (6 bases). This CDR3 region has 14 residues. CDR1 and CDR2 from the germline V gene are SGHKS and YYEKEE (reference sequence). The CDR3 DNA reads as TGTGCCAGCACCTTGAGGGGGACCTCCTACGAGCAGTACTTC. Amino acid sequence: CASTLRGTSYEQYF.

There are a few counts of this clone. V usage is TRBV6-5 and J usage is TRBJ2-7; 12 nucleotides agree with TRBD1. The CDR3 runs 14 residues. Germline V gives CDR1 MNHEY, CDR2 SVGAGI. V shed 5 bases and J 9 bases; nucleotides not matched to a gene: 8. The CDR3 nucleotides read TGTGCCAGCAGTCCGGGACAGGGGGCTTCTCGGCAGTACTTC. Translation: CASSPGQGASRQYF.